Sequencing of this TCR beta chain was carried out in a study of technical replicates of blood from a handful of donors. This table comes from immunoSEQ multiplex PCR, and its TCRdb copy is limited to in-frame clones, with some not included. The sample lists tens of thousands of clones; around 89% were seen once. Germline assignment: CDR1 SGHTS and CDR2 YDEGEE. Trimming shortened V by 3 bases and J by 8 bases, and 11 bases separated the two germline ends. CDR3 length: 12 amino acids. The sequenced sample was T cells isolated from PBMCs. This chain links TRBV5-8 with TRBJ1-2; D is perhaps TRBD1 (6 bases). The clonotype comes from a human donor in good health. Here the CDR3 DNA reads TGTGCCAGCAGCTCAACAGGGAACGGCTACACCTTC. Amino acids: CASSSTGNGYTF.